This TCR beta chain is drawn from a study of CXCR3-negative and CXCR3-positive naive CD8 T cells. Study background: The dataset comprises some 130 million TRB reads in total, with about 1.5 +/- 0.3 million reads per library. Study results and limitations: In both naive subsets diversity was comparably high, whereas memory CD8+ cells showed much lower diversity. Compared with CXCR3-negative naive cells, CXCR3-positive naive cells showed more hydrophobic TRB CDR3s.

Germline-derived CDR1 and CDR2 are SQVTM and ANQGSEA. The CDR3 is made up of 13 amino acids. This clonotype is deemed medium-sized by its frequency. No antigen is known for it. Carrying UMI labels, the TRB cDNA libraries were prepared through 5' RACE. TCRdb re-analyzed the 5' RACE reads; it lists each CDR3 protein once, without DNA. This sample contains 2,500 to 3,000 distinct CDR3 sequences. The receptor's source is a human donor in good health. Some clones in this sample may be carry-over from other donors' samples. The sequenced sample consisted of naive CXCR3+ CD8+ T cells from blood. Subset described: CD45RO-CCR7+CD27+CD95- naive CD8+ T cells expressing CXCR3 (TNR3+). The chain combines TRBV29-1 with TRBJ2-3; as DNA is missing, the TRBD1 call by TCRdb cannot be tested. The CDR3 reads CSVGDGNTDTQYF.